These 15 T cell receptor beta chains were sequenced from one sample in a study of blood T cells in healthy people across ages. Then a second PCR, running roughly 7 to 11 cycles, was carried out with a sample-barcoded 5' primer and a J-beta primer mix. Each CDR3 protein is one row after TCRdb ran MiXCR on the 5' RACE reads. The profile covers around 710,000 distinct CDR3 sequences, with around 46% appearing a single time and under 25% taken by the ten largest. Sequencing was done on a sample of blood. Receptors originate from a woman aged 60-75 years in good health.

The chain employs TRBV12-3 or TRBV12-4 and TRBJ1-4, with no clear D. Trimming shortened V by 1 base and J by 7 bases, and 13 bases separated the two germline ends. This CDR3 comprises 15 residues. CDR3 in amino acids: CASSLGGTRSEKLFF. CDR3 sequence (DNA): TGTGCCAGCAGTTTAGGGGGAACCCGTAGTGAAAAACTGTTTTTT.

The rearrangement joins TRBV4-2 to TRBJ2-7; no definite D call. The germline V gene has CDR1 LGHNA and CDR2 YNFKEQ. The CDR3 runs 15 residues. Deletions cut 1 base from V and 0 bases from J, with 10 bases between. The CDR3 bases are TGTGCCAGCAGCCAAGTAGGAGTGCCCTCCTACGAGCAGTACTTC. Encoded protein: CASSQVGVPSYEQYF.

The chain employs TRBV5-1 and TRBJ2-6; possibly TRBD1 or TRBD2 for D (5 bases each). Germline lookup yields CDR1 SGHRS and CDR2 YFSETQ. V lost 3 bases and J 0 bases, leaving 19 bases between the germline ends. The CDR3 contains 19 residues. The CDR3 loop is CASSSLLRAAGSGANVLTF. The CDR3 nucleotides read TGCGCCAGCAGCTCTTTACTCAGGGCCGCGGGCTCTGGGGCCAACGTCCTGACTTTC.

The chain links TRBV5-1 to TRBJ2-5; D remains ambiguous. V lost 4 bases and J 2 bases, leaving 12 bases between the germline ends. The CDR3 runs 14 residues. The germline CDR1 and CDR2 sequences are SGHRS and YFSETQ. The CDR3 DNA follows: TGCGCCAGCAGCCCCGAGGCTCCGCAAGAGACCCAGTACTTC. Encoded protein: CASSPEAPQETQYF.

This clonotype has just one count. Its ends do not fully match the called genes, so a read error is possible. CDR3 DNA: TGTGCCAGCAGCCCACAACCCGGGACAGCAGCCAAAAACACTCAGTACTTC. Its protein product is CASSPQPGTAAKNTQYF. V usage is TRBV7-2 and J usage is TRBJ2-4; 7 bases fit TRBD1. The germline CDR1 and CDR2 sequences are SGHTA and FQGNSA. This CDR3 is built from 17 residues.

This chain joins TRBV10-3 and TRBJ1-5; 8 bases fit TRBD1. J lost 7 bases, V lost 3 bases, and 8 bases had no gene match. Germline CDR1 and CDR2: ENHRY and SYGVKD. CDR3 size: 15 residues. The CDR3 DNA reads as TGTGCCATCAGTGACTCAGGGGGCTCCGGGCAGCCCCAGCATTTT. This codes for CAISDSGGSGQPQHF.

This clonotype was counted only a few times. V gene TRBV25-1 combines with J gene TRBJ2-7; possibly TRBD1 for D (6 bases). CDR1 is MGHDK, CDR2 SYGVNS, per germline. V was shortened by 3 bases and J by 4 bases, with 16 bases between the two germline ends. The CDR3 covers 15 residues. This CDR3 is CASSDGQGHGYEQYF. The CDR3 nucleotides read TGTGCCAGCAGTGATGGTCAGGGGCACGGTTACGAGCAGTACTTC.

On this clonotype: Sequence at one end of the junction differs from germline and may be a read error. The rearrangement links TRBV2 to TRBJ1-1; 7 nucleotides line up with TRBD1. The germline V gene encodes CDR1 SNHLY and CDR2 FYNNEI. This CDR3 region has 14 residues. The CDR3 nucleotides read TGTGTCAGCAGTGAAGAGCAGGGGGGCACTGAAGCTTTCTTT. It specifies CVSSEEQGGTEAFF.

The chain joins TRBV12-3 or TRBV12-4 to TRBJ2-1, with a weak D call TRBD1 (5 bases). This CDR3 is 15 amino acids long. Trimming shortened V by 6 bases and J by 2 bases, and 14 bases separated the two germline ends. CDR3 protein: CASRDRWGPYNEQFF. In DNA, the CDR3 is TGTGCCAGCAGGGACCGATGGGGCCCCTACAATGAGCAGTTCTTC.

V is TRBV29-1 and J is TRBJ2-5, with 8 bases lining up with TRBD2. Germline V gene data show CDR1 as SQVTM and CDR2 as ANQGSEA. Losses at the gene ends were 2 bases for V and 9 bases for J; bases not matched to a gene: 11. The CDR3 length is 14 residues. CDR3 residues: CSVEPPGGAGAQYF. The CDR3 DNA is TGCAGCGTTGAACCACCGGGGGGGGCAGGTGCCCAGTACTTC.

The chain couples TRBV6-6 to TRBJ1-1, with D maybe TRBD1 (6 bases). V gave up 5 bases and J gave up 0 bases, with 13 bases separating them. The CDR3 covers 15 residues. Germline V gives CDR1 MNHNY, CDR2 SVGAGI (reference sequence). The CDR3 coding sequence is TGTGCCAGCAGTCCCGCGACAGGTTTGAACACTGAAGCTTTCTTT. Amino acid sequence: CASSPATGLNTEAFF.

This chain links TRBV7-2 with TRBJ2-2; TRBD2 agrees at 7 bases. The CDR3 extends over 16 amino acids. The J segment lost 5 bases and the V segment lost 5 bases, leaving 11 bases of the junction unmatched. Per the germline V gene, CDR1 is SGHTA and CDR2 is FQGNSA. CDR3 coding DNA: TGTGCCAGCAGCCCCTCCCGGCTAGCGGTTACCGGGGAGCTGTTTTTT. This sequence encodes CASSPSRLAVTGELFF.

At least ten counts were recorded for this clonotype. This chain links TRBV4-3 with TRBJ2-7; 7 bases agree with TRBD2. V shed 4 bases, J shed 0 bases, and the junction held 6 bases outside the gene matches. Per germline, CDR1 LGHNA and CDR2 YSLEER. CDR3 length: 15 residues. The CDR3 loop is CASSLEGGSSYEQYF. DNA of the CDR3: TGCGCCAGCAGCCTCGAGGGAGGGAGCTCCTACGAGCAGTACTTC.

This clonotype was seen more than once but under ten times. The chain employs TRBV27 and TRBJ2-5; D gene unclear. The V and J ends lost 6 bases and 2 bases respectively, with 13 bases between them. Germline loops: CDR1 MNHEY, CDR2 SMNVEV (reference sequence). The CDR3 is made up of 14 amino acids. This CDR3 is CASSLRNTQETQYF. CDR3 bases: TGTGCCAGCAGCCTCCGGAACACACAAGAGACCCAGTACTTC.

The V gene is TRBV29-1, the J gene TRBJ2-1; 7 nucleotides match TRBD1. CDR1 and CDR2 from the germline V gene are SQVTM and ANQGSEA. Unmatched junction bases numbered 7, after V lost 7 bases and J lost 10 bases. The CDR3 has 11 residues. The CDR3 coding sequence is TGCAGCGCCACGACAGGGTACGAGCAGTTCTTC. Translation: CSATTGYEQFF.